This T cell receptor (beta chain) emerged from a study of Ad26.COV2.S vaccination and SARS-CoV-2 variants. Trimming took off 5 bases at V and 0 bases at J, with 8 bases between the two ends. Germline V gene lookup returns CDR1 SEHNR and CDR2 FQNEAQ (reference sequence). This CDR3 has 13 amino acids. On this clone itself: Its antigen remains unidentified.

Generated by immunoSEQ multiplex PCR, the TCRdb table keeps only in-frame clones and is missing some. The top ten hold 4% to 6% of the sample, which has under 150,000 clones, 80% to 90% seen once. The study, taken as a whole, reports: People who got the vaccine or the placebo had similar non-spike TCR breadth. Post-vaccination breadth of spike-specific CD8+ and CD4+ T cell responses was reportedly substantial. The TCR breadth and depth analyses may have produced an underestimate of total T cell responses.

The chain has TRBV7-9 and TRBJ2-7, with D tentatively TRBD2 (5 bases). Sequencing used peripheral blood, obtained after recovery from COVID-19. The sequence came from a human donor who had recovered from COVID-19. The CDR3 coding sequence is TGTGCCAGCAGCGCAACTAGCTCCTACGAGCAGTACTTC. Translation gives CASSATSSYEQYF.